The 30 T cell receptor beta chains below come from one sample, sequenced in a study of blood T cell repertoires in COVID-19. Generated by immunoSEQ multiplex PCR, the TCRdb table keeps only in-frame clones and is missing some. Of hundreds of thousands of clones listed, around 82% were seen once; the top ten hold around 4.7%. The sample was PBMCs or T cells enriched from blood (not recorded which). These receptors all come from a young man with acute COVID-19.

This sequence joins TRBV7-2 and TRBJ2-5; 12 bases map to TRBD2. J was trimmed by 4 bases and V by 2 bases; bases with no gene match: 5. Germline-derived CDR1 and CDR2 are SGHTA and FQGNSA. The CDR3 is made up of 16 amino acids. The CDR3 protein is CASSLSTSGGGETQYF. CDR3 nucleotides: TGTGCCAGCAGCTTATCGACTAGCGGGGGAGGAGAGACCCAGTACTTC.

The chain combines TRBV11-3 with TRBJ2-1; 11 nucleotides agree with TRBD2. CDR1 and CDR2 (germline): SGHNT, YENEEA. The V segment lost 1 base and the J segment 4 bases; nucleotides outside the gene matches: 9. There are 18 residues in the CDR3. The CDR3 nucleotides read TGTGCCAGCAGCTTAGCCCACTTGGGGACTAGCGGATACAATGAGCAGTTCTTC. Residues: CASSLAHLGTSGYNEQFF.

The J gene is TRBJ1-6, the V gene TRBV5-1, with TRBD1 matching 9 bases. There are 17 residues in the CDR3. V gave up 5 bases and J gave up 10 bases; unmatched junction bases: 16. Germline V lookup: CDR1 SGHRS, CDR2 YFSETQ. The CDR3 nucleotides read TGCGCCAGCAGTTCTTATCCCGGGACAGGGTTTTACTCACCCCTCCACTTT. Amino acids: CASSSYPGTGFYSPLHF.

The chain has TRBV6-5 and TRBJ2-7; perhaps TRBD2 as D (5 bases). The CDR3 loop spans 11 amino acids. Germline V CDR1 and CDR2: MNHEY, SVGAGI. The germline V and J ends were trimmed by 8 bases and 2 bases, with 7 bases remaining between them. The CDR3 DNA reads TGTGCCAGCGACGGGGCCTACGAGCAGTACTTC. Amino acid sequence: CASDGAYEQYF.

V gene TRBV3-1 (or the pseudogene TRBV3-2) combines with J gene TRBJ2-5, with TRBD1 identical over 7 bases. V was pared by 3 bases and J by 0 bases, with 4 bases of the junction left unmatched. This CDR3 has 15 residues. The germline gives CDR1 LGHDT, CDR2 YNNKEL (reference sequence). CDR3 residues: CASSHPDRYQETQYF. The CDR3, as DNA: TGTGCCAGCAGCCATCCGGACAGGTACCAAGAGACCCAGTACTTC.

The chain has TRBV24-1 and TRBJ2-1, with a possible D match to TRBD2 (6 bases). The CDR3 has 13 residues. CDR1 and CDR2 (germline): KGHDR, SFDVKD. V was clipped by 5 bases and J by 9 bases, with 13 bases between them. The CDR3 protein is CATSGWRGPEQFF. CDR3 nucleotide sequence: TGTGCCACCAGTGGATGGAGGGGCCCTGAGCAGTTCTTC.

V gene TRBV19 combines with J gene TRBJ1-6; 9 positions agree with TRBD1. There are 18 residues in the CDR3. V was pared by 9 bases and J by 0 bases, with 12 bases of the junction left unmatched. The germline gives CDR1 LNHDA, CDR2 SQIVND (reference sequence). CDR3 sequence reads: CASRGTGTGSSYNSPLHF. Written as DNA, the CDR3 is TGTGCCAGCAGGGGGACCGGGACAGGGAGCTCCTATAATTCACCCCTCCACTTT.

This sequence joins TRBV18 and TRBJ1-1; TRBD1 is a possible D gene (6 bases). Deletions cut 3 bases from V and 9 bases from J, with 14 bases between. The CDR3 has 13 residues. Germline CDR1 and CDR2: KGHSH and LQKENI. The CDR3 spells CASSPHNRDKAFF. The CDR3 DNA sequence: TGTGCCAGCTCACCTCATAACCGGGACAAAGCTTTCTTT.

The chain combines TRBV14 with TRBJ1-4, with 12 bases matching TRBD1. This CDR3 spans 16 amino acids. The V gene end was trimmed by 1 base and the J gene end by 13 bases; junction bases not matched to a gene: 10. Germline loops: CDR1 SGHDN, CDR2 FVKESK. This CDR3 is CASSQAPGDRGQGLFF. The CDR3 bases are TGTGCCAGCAGCCAAGCGCCCGGGGACAGGGGGCAAGGACTGTTTTTT.

The chain has TRBV18 and TRBJ1-6; 9 bases are shared with TRBD1. The trim removed 0 bases at V and 7 bases at J, leaving 1 base unmatched. The germline CDR1 and CDR2 sequences are KGHSH and LQKENI. The length of the CDR3 is 15 residues. Here the CDR3 reads CASSPPDRGNSPLHF. CDR3 DNA: TGTGCCAGCTCACCACCCGACAGGGGGAATTCACCCCTCCACTTT.

The gene calls are TRBV7-2 and TRBJ1-1; no firm D call. Germline-derived CDR1 and CDR2 are SGHTA and FQGNSA. V was trimmed by 8 bases and J by 5 bases, leaving 18 bases between them. The CDR3 loop spans 14 amino acids. CDR3 in amino acids: CASLPGSYWTEAFF. CDR3 DNA: TGTGCCAGCCTTCCGGGGTCGTATTGGACTGAAGCTTTCTTT.

The gene calls are TRBV5-1 and TRBJ2-7, with D perhaps matching TRBD1 (6 bases). The CDR3 sequence is 14 residues long. V was clipped by 8 bases and J by 4 bases, with 19 bases between them. Germline V CDR1 and CDR2: SGHRS, YFSETQ. The CDR3 DNA reads as TGCGCCAGTAGAGATCACAGGGATCCGTACGAGCAGTACTTC. Its protein product is CASRDHRDPYEQYF.

This rearrangement joins TRBV28 to TRBJ1-1; no clear D. V was cut by 8 bases and J by 4 bases, with 11 bases left in between. Germline CDR1 is MDHEN and CDR2 is SYDVKM. The CDR3 is 12 residues long. CDR3 sequence (DNA): TGTGCCAGCCGGGTTAGGTCCACTGAAGCTTTCTTT. Its translation: CASRVRSTEAFF.

V is TRBV7-9 and J is TRBJ2-5; 7 bases align to TRBD2. This CDR3 is built from 14 residues. With 5 bases clipped from V and 2 bases from J, the junction kept 5 bases outside the gene matches. Germline V gene sequence: CDR1 SEHNR, CDR2 FQNEAQ (reference sequence). The CDR3: CASSPAGPQETQYF. The CDR3 DNA is TGTGCCAGCAGCCCAGCGGGGCCTCAAGAGACCCAGTACTTC.

The gene calls are TRBV25-1 and TRBJ2-7; D gene ambiguous. Between the trimmed V and J ends, which lost 5 bases and 4 bases, there was a span of 6 bases. In germline, CDR1 is MGHDK, CDR2 SYGVNS. CDR3 length equals 11 residues. The CDR3 reads CASSMAYEQYF. The CDR3 bases are TGTGCCAGCAGTATGGCTTACGAGCAGTACTTC.

This chain joins TRBV5-4 and TRBJ1-2; TRBD1 agrees at 8 bases. The CDR3 runs to 16 residues. Looked up from germline, CDR1 is SGHNT and CDR2 is YYREEE (reference sequence). The V gene end was trimmed by 0 bases and the J gene end by 8 bases; junction bases not matched to a gene: 12. CDR3 coding DNA: TGTGCCAGCAGCTTGGTCGGACAGGGTGCGTTCGGAGGCTACACCTTC. It specifies CASSLVGQGAFGGYTF.

The chain is built from TRBV6-5 and TRBJ2-7; TRBD1 aligns across 7 bases. V gave up 4 bases and J gave up 11 bases; unmatched junction bases: 14. The CDR3 loop spans 14 amino acids. Germline CDR1 is MNHEY and CDR2 is SVGAGI. The CDR3 DNA reads TGTGCCAGCAGTTCTTTCCGCCAGGACAGGCGAGAGTACTTC. Its translation is CASSSFRQDRREYF.

The V call is TRBV20-1, the J call TRBJ1-6, with a weak D call TRBD1 (6 bases). Trimming left V 3 bases short and J 7 bases short, with 16 bases between. CDR3 length: 15 residues. The germline V gene has CDR1 DFQATT and CDR2 SNEGSKA (reference sequence). The CDR3 protein is CSASSAGAFNSPLHF. The CDR3 region has the DNA TGCAGTGCTAGTTCAGCGGGGGCGTTCAATTCACCCCTCCACTTT.

This sequence joins TRBV3-1 (or the pseudogene TRBV3-2) and TRBJ1-1, with a possible D match to TRBD1 (5 bases). The CDR3 is made up of 12 amino acids. V shed 6 bases and J shed 6 bases, with 11 bases lying between them. From germline, CDR1 is LGHDT and CDR2 YNNKEL (reference sequence). CDR3 DNA: TGTGCCAGCAGTGCAGGGTATTCTGAAGCTTTCTTT. Encoded protein: CASSAGYSEAFF.

The J gene is TRBJ1-4, the V gene TRBV11-3; TRBD1 matches 8 bases. Germline CDR1 reads SGHNT; CDR2 reads YENEEA. The ends lost 0 bases at V and 6 bases at J; junction bases unmatched: 12. This CDR3 comprises 18 residues. The CDR3 loop reads CASSLDHPGQGRYEKLFF. DNA for the CDR3: TGTGCCAGCAGCTTAGACCACCCCGGACAGGGTAGGTATGAAAAACTGTTTTTT. The variable domain in full, with the rest retrieved from reference TRBV11-3 and TRBJ1-4, is EAGVVQSPRYKIIEKKQPVAFWCNPISGHNTLYWYLQNLGQGPELLIRYENEEAVDDSQLPKDRFSAERLKGVDSTLKIQPAELGDSAVYLCASSLDHPGQGRYEKLFFGSGTQLSVL.

Only one count was recorded for this clone. The rearrangement links TRBV9 to TRBJ2-2; D perhaps matches TRBD1 (6 bases). V lost 2 bases to trimming and J lost 1 base, with 9 bases between them. The CDR3 has 15 residues. Germline assignment: CDR1 SGDLS and CDR2 YYNGEE. CDR3 residues: CASSVQGMNTGELFF. The CDR3 region has the DNA TGTGCCAGCAGCGTCCAGGGGATGAACACCGGGGAGCTGTTTTTT.

This clone is a singleton in its sample. This sequence joins TRBV19 and TRBJ2-2; D unclear. This CDR3 spans 15 amino acids. V was shortened by 6 bases and J by 0 bases, with 11 bases between the two germline ends. CDR1 LNHDA and CDR2 SQIVND come from the germline V gene (reference sequence). CDR3 sequence reads: CASRLDEANTGELFF. CDR3 DNA: TGTGCCAGTAGACTTGACGAGGCGAACACCGGGGAGCTGTTTTTT.

The rearrangement uses TRBV7-9 and TRBJ2-3; 12 bases fit TRBD2. Germline V gives CDR1 SEHNR, CDR2 FQNEAQ (reference sequence). With V trimmed by 5 bases and J by 6 bases, 9 bases remained unmatched. The CDR3 loop spans 16 amino acids. The CDR3: CASSQVTSGGRDTQYF. The CDR3 coding sequence is TGTGCCAGCAGCCAGGTGACTAGCGGGGGCCGGGATACGCAGTATTTT.

This clone was counted a single time. Within the sample, other DNA sequences also encode this same CDR3. The chain joins TRBV28 to TRBJ1-2; TRBD1 might be the D (5 bases). CDR3 length: 12 amino acids. CDR1 is MDHEN and CDR2 is SYDVKM in the germline V gene. Trimming left V 1 base short and J 8 bases short, with 8 bases between. DNA of the CDR3: TGTGCCAGCAGTTTATTATCAGGGGGCTACACCTTC. Protein product: CASSLLSGGYTF.

This rearrangement joins TRBV14 to TRBJ1-2, with D possibly matching TRBD1 (5 bases). Between the trimmed V and J ends, which lost 0 bases and 7 bases, there was a span of 12 bases. Looked up from germline, CDR1 is SGHDN and CDR2 is FVKESK. CDR3 size: 14 residues. This CDR3 is CASSQDRAPSGYTF. CDR3 in DNA: TGTGCCAGCAGCCAAGACAGGGCCCCCTCTGGCTACACCTTC.

The chain is built from TRBV11-2 and TRBJ1-2; 8 bases map to TRBD1. V trimming: 7 bases; J trimming: 5 bases; junction bases outside the gene matches: 9. Germline CDR1 reads SGHAT; CDR2 reads FQNNGV. The CDR3 totals 14 residues. This CDR3 reads CASTKAGGSYGYTF. CDR3 DNA: TGTGCCAGCACCAAAGCAGGGGGCTCGTATGGCTACACCTTC.

This sequence joins TRBV5-1 and TRBJ2-3, with D possibly matching TRBD1 (7 bases). CDR1 is SGHRS and CDR2 is YFSETQ in the germline V gene. This CDR3 region has 14 residues. The V end was cut by 4 bases, the J end by 0 bases, with 9 bases between. The CDR3 sequence is CASSAGQSTDTQYF. In DNA form, the CDR3 reads TGCGCCAGCAGCGCGGGACAGAGCACAGATACGCAGTATTTT.

The J gene is TRBJ2-7, the V gene TRBV19, with D maybe TRBD2 (6 bases). The V end was cut by 5 bases, the J end by 7 bases, with 15 bases between. The CDR3 runs 13 residues. Germline CDR1 reads LNHDA; CDR2 reads SQIVND (reference sequence). The CDR3: CASSWQGLGEQYF. Written as DNA, the CDR3 is TGTGCCAGTAGTTGGCAGGGACTTGGGGAGCAGTACTTC.

The chain has TRBV5-5 and TRBJ2-2, with 11 bases identical to TRBD1. The CDR3 runs to 14 residues. V dropped 4 bases and J dropped 6; count of bases not matched to a gene: 2. Per the germline V gene, CDR1 is SGHKS and CDR2 is YYEKEE (reference sequence). CDR3 sequence: CASSPGQGAGELFF. CDR3 DNA sequence: TGTGCCAGCAGCCCGGGACAGGGGGCCGGGGAGCTGTTTTTT.

This clone showed up just once. V gene TRBV24-1 combines with J gene TRBJ2-1; the match to TRBD1 covers 10 bases. The V gene end was trimmed by 4 bases and the J gene end by 5 bases; junction bases not matched to a gene: 4. Per germline, CDR1 KGHDR and CDR2 SFDVKD. The CDR3 spans 15 residues. The CDR3 bases are TGTGCCACCAGTGACCTGGACAGGGGGGACAATGAGCAGTTCTTC. It is translated as CATSDLDRGDNEQFF.